The clone carrying this T cell receptor beta chain occurred a few times. The CDR3 contains 13 residues. The V end was cut by 7 bases, the J end by 0 bases, with 11 bases between. CDR1 and CDR2 (germline): SGHRS, YFSETQ. RNA transcripts were the template for amplifying TCR beta CDR3 regions. TCR CDR3 regions were first amplified by RT-PCR with HTBI primers. TCRdb re-derived calls from the multiplex PCR reads in MiXCR, one entry per CDR3 protein. The sample shows roughly 290,000 distinct CDR3 sequences, about 15% of them seen only once. The data were obtained in a study of T cells in Graves' hyperthyroidism and ophthalmopathy. Study-level background: Sampling of peripheral blood happened at initial diagnosis, prior to any treatment.

Ophthalmopathy in the patients scored at least 3 on Clinical Activity Score and at least 4 on NOSPECS grade, lasting under 3 months. It was uncontrolled infection, other autoimmune disease, pregnancy or lactation that excluded patients. The authors obtained PBMCs from around 10 ml of fresh peripheral blood. The specimen was blood. This TCR came from a woman aged 55-70 years with Graves' ophthalmopathy. The gene calls are TRBV5-1 and TRBJ2-7; D gene uncertain. The CDR3 nucleotides are TGCGCCAGCGCCGACACAAGCTCCTACGAGCAGTACTTC. Protein: CASADTSSYEQYF.